These 18 T cell receptor beta chains were all obtained from the same sample, sequenced in a study of control samples from healthy donors and cancer patients. The method was immunoSEQ multiplex PCR; TCRdb's version includes in-frame clones alone and lacks a portion of them. The sample lists 120,000 or so clones, about 89% occurring once. The sequenced sample was blood. Source of these receptors: a man in his fifties or sixties in good health.

The rearrangement links TRBV24-1 to TRBJ2-3; possibly TRBD1 for D (5 bases). This CDR3 spans 15 amino acids. Germline V gives CDR1 KGHDR, CDR2 SFDVKD. V lost 0 bases to trimming and J lost 1 base, with 7 bases between them. DNA of the CDR3: TGTGCCACCAGTGATTTGGACAGAGGCACAGATACGCAGTATTTT. Its protein is CATSDLDRGTDTQYF.

The table lists this clone with a few counts. This sequence joins TRBV5-5 and TRBJ1-1, with TRBD1 as a possible D gene (5 bases). CDR3 length equals 13 residues. Trimming left V 2 bases short and J 5 bases short, with 10 bases between. Germline CDR1 reads SGHKS; CDR2 reads YYEKEE (reference sequence). CDR3 nucleotides: TGTGCCAGCAGCTTATCAGGGATGACTGAAGCTTTCTTT. Protein: CASSLSGMTEAFF.

The V gene is TRBV9, the J gene TRBJ2-1; TRBD1 might be the D (5 bases). V was clipped by 0 bases and J by 2 bases, with 15 bases between them. This CDR3 is built from 17 residues. Germline V CDR1 and CDR2: SGDLS, YYNGEE. Here the CDR3 reads CASSVALQVSPYNEQFF. The CDR3 DNA follows: TGTGCCAGCAGCGTAGCCCTACAGGTTTCCCCCTACAATGAGCAGTTCTTC.

The rearrangement joins TRBV18 to TRBJ1-1; D gene unclear. V lost 1 base to trimming and J lost 2 bases, with 11 bases between them. The germline V gene has CDR1 KGHSH and CDR2 LQKENI. This CDR3 is 15 amino acids long. CDR3 protein: CASSPLDEGNTEAFF. DNA of the CDR3: TGTGCCAGCTCACCACTTGATGAGGGCAACACTGAAGCTTTCTTT.

J is TRBJ2-5 and V is TRBV7-9, with 8 bases aligning to TRBD1. This CDR3 has 16 residues. J lost 2 bases, V lost 1 base, and 6 bases had no gene match. CDR1 is SEHNR and CDR2 is FQNEAQ in the germline V gene (reference sequence). The CDR3 loop is CASSLGTGFWQETQYF. DNA for the CDR3: TGTGCCAGCAGCTTAGGGACAGGGTTTTGGCAAGAGACCCAGTACTTC.

This chain links TRBV27 with TRBJ1-2, with 7 positions matching TRBD1. The germline V gene encodes CDR1 MNHEY and CDR2 SMNVEV (reference sequence). V gave up 4 bases and J gave up 3 bases; unmatched junction bases: 14. The CDR3 covers 17 residues. CDR3 loop: CASSSSIWTGGDYGYTF. The CDR3 DNA reads TGTGCCAGCAGTTCTAGCATCTGGACAGGAGGTGACTATGGCTACACCTTC.

This chain joins TRBV5-6 and TRBJ1-1; D unclear. CDR1 is SGHDT, CDR2 YYEEEE, per germline. V lost 1 base and J 6 bases, leaving 7 bases between the germline ends. The CDR3 totals 12 residues. Here the CDR3 reads CASSLLGPEAFF. For the CDR3, the DNA is TGTGCCAGCAGCTTGTTGGGCCCTGAAGCTTTCTTT.

This clone was picked up one time. This rearrangement joins TRBV3-1 (or the pseudogene TRBV3-2) to TRBJ2-3, with 7 bases fitting TRBD1. The V gene end was trimmed by 1 base and the J gene end by 6 bases; junction bases not matched to a gene: 4. The CDR3 loop spans 14 amino acids. Germline V gives CDR1 LGHDT, CDR2 YNNKEL (reference sequence). The CDR3 DNA reads as TGTGCCAGCAGCCAAGGTGGGACAGAGGATACGCAGTATTTT. Its translation: CASSQGGTEDTQYF.

This chain joins TRBV7-2 and TRBJ2-1; D is unresolved. The CDR3 has 13 residues. Deletions cut 7 bases from V and 6 bases from J, with 13 bases between. Germline V gives CDR1 SGHTA, CDR2 FQGNSA. The CDR3 is CASNDPPANEQFF. As DNA, the CDR3 is TGTGCCAGCAACGACCCTCCCGCCAATGAGCAGTTCTTC.

The gene calls are TRBV3-1 (or the pseudogene TRBV3-2) and TRBJ1-5, with D uncertain. V was trimmed by 8 bases and J by 1 base, leaving 12 bases between them. CDR1 and CDR2 from the germline V gene are LGHDT and YNNKEL (reference sequence). The CDR3 runs 14 residues. The CDR3 DNA reads as TGTGCCAGCGGGCGGGGAGGGAGCAATCAGCCCCAGCATTTT. Protein: CASGRGGSNQPQHF.

The chain is built from TRBV27 and TRBJ1-1; D uncertain. CDR1 is MNHEY and CDR2 is SMNVEV in the germline V gene (reference sequence). With 5 bases removed from V and 1 base from J, the gap between germline ends came to 8 bases. CDR3 size: 13 residues. The CDR3 loop is CASSLLRNTEAFF. DNA of the CDR3: TGTGCCAGCAGTCTGCTTCGGAACACTGAAGCTTTCTTT.

J is TRBJ1-3 and V is TRBV10-3; 9 bases match TRBD1. Germline V gene data show CDR1 as ENHRY and CDR2 as SYGVKD. The CDR3 has 15 residues. V trimming: 3 bases; J trimming: 2 bases; junction bases outside the gene matches: 2. CDR3 sequence (DNA): TGTGCCATCAGTGACGGACAGGGGACTGGAAACACCATATATTTT. It yields the protein CAISDGQGTGNTIYF.

The chain uses TRBV10-3 and TRBJ1-1, with TRBD1 as a possible D gene (6 bases). The V end was cut by 4 bases, the J end by 1 base, with 10 bases between. Per the germline V gene, CDR1 is ENHRY and CDR2 is SYGVKD. The CDR3 runs to 14 residues. The CDR3 DNA reads as TGTGCCATCAGTGTCGGGGGCAGGAACACTGAAGCTTTCTTT. It yields the protein CAISVGGRNTEAFF.

This clone has a single count. The chain joins TRBV27 to TRBJ2-1; 7 bases fit TRBD2. V gave up 4 bases and J gave up 10 bases; unmatched junction bases: 4. There are 12 residues in the CDR3. Looked up from germline, CDR1 is MNHEY and CDR2 is SMNVEV (reference sequence). CDR3 DNA: TGTGCCAGCAGTTCATATAGCGGGGAGCAGTTCTTC. Amino acids: CASSSYSGEQFF.

This chain connects TRBV6-5 to TRBJ1-2; 12 bases align to TRBD1. The ends lost 6 bases at V and 8 bases at J; junction bases unmatched: 7. CDR3 length: 14 residues. CDR1 and CDR2 (germline): MNHEY, SVGAGI. CDR3 region: CASRSPGTGGGYTF. The DNA for the CDR3 is TGTGCCAGCAGGTCTCCCGGGACAGGGGGCGGCTACACCTTC.

This clone has a single count. The V gene is TRBV4-3, the J gene TRBJ1-4; D remains unclear. The germline gives CDR1 LGHNA, CDR2 YSLEER. V lost 3 bases and J 15 bases, leaving 23 bases between the germline ends. CDR3 length: 15 residues. As DNA, the CDR3 is TGCGCCAGCAGCCAGGGAAATCCAGCCGAGCGTAGGGTGTTTTTT. Protein: CASSQGNPAERRVFF.

The J gene is TRBJ1-5, the V gene TRBV28; 8 bases fit TRBD1. V lost 8 bases, J lost 2 bases, and 8 bases stayed unmatched. This CDR3 comprises 15 residues. Looked up from germline, CDR1 is MDHEN and CDR2 is SYDVKM. The CDR3 nucleotides read TGTGCCAGCGGGGCCCAGGGGGCGCGCAATCAGCCCCAGCATTTT. It is translated as CASGAQGARNQPQHF. The variable domain in full, with the rest retrieved from reference TRBV28 and TRBJ1-5, is DVKVTQSSRYLVKRTGEKVFLECVQDMDHENMFWYRQDPGLGLRLIYFSYDVKMKEKGDIPEGYSVSREKKERFSLILESASTNQTSMYLCASGAQGARNQPQHFGDGTRLSIL.

In DNA, the CDR3 is TGTGCCAGCAGCTTCTCCGGACAGGGTTTATGGGACGAGCAGTACTTC. Translation: CASSFSGQGLWDEQYF. This chain joins TRBV7-2 and TRBJ2-7; the match to TRBD1 covers 8 bases. Trimming took 3 bases from V and 5 from J; bases not matched to a gene: 12. Germline CDR1 is SGHTA and CDR2 is FQGNSA. This CDR3 has 16 amino acids.